This TCR beta chain was captured in a study of T cells in Graves' hyperthyroidism and ophthalmopathy. Whole-study context: Pretreatment peripheral blood was obtained at initial diagnosis.

Note on this clonotype: Its antigen remains unknown.

Amplification yielded TCR beta CDR3 regions, with RNA transcripts as the source. The TCR CDR3 first-round RT-PCR relied on the HTBI primer set. One entry per CDR3 protein, called by TCRdb with MiXCR from the multiplex PCR reads. Among around 600,000 distinct CDR3 sequences listed, more than 13% were seen once. The CDR3 is 18 residues long. V trimming: 0 bases; J trimming: 0 bases; junction bases outside the gene matches: 8. Per the germline V gene, CDR1 is SGHTA and CDR2 is FQGNSA. General study points: Stable hyperthyroidism was separated from ophthalmopathy by a model based on 13 V-J features.

This receptor was identified in a young woman with Graves' ophthalmopathy. V usage is TRBV7-2 and J usage is TRBJ2-3; TRBD2 matches at 8 bases. The sequenced sample consisted of blood. The CDR3 here is CASSLALAAGESTDTQYF. The DNA for the CDR3 is TGTGCCAGCAGCTTAGCGCTAGCAGCGGGAGAGAGCACAGATACGCAGTATTTT. The whole variable domain, filled in from reference TRBV7-2 and TRBJ2-3, reads GAGVSQSPSNKVTEKGKDVELRCDPISGHTALYWYRQSLGQGLEFLIYFQGNSAPDKSGLPSDRFSAERTGGSVSTLTIQRTQQEDSAVYLCASSLALAAGESTDTQYFGPGTRLTVL.